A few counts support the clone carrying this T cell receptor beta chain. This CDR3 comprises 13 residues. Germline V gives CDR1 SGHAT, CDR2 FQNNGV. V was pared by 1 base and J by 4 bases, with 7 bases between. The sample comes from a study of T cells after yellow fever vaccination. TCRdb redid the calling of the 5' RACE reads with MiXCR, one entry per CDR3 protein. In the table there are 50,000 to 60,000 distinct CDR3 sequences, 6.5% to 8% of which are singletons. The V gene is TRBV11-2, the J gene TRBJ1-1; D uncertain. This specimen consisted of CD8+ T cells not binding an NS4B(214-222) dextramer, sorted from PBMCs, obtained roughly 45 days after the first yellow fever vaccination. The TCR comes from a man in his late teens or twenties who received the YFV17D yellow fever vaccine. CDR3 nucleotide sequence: TGTGCCAGCAGCTTAGGGGCAATCACTGAAGCTTTCTTT. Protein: CASSLGAITEAFF.